This TCR beta chain was captured by sequencing in a study of shared clonotypes between healthy human individuals. Study background: There were three CD4 naive, three CD4 memory, two CD8 naive and one CD8 memory plates per donor. Points from the study as a whole: Clonotype sharing among donors, it was expected, would be affected by sequencing depth. Non-shared clonotypes had lower generation probabilities than clonotypes shared by all four sorted-subset donors.

This table comes from immunoSEQ multiplex PCR, and its TCRdb copy is limited to in-frame clones, with some not included. Found here are about 820,000 clones, about 91% of them singletons; the top ten hold around 24%. CD45RO-negative, CCR7-positively selected cells formed the naive CD8 fraction, excluding terminally differentiated effector memory CD45RA+ cells. Each of the donors was a healthy adult who was HIV-negative and had not had a recent acute infection or vaccination. V lost 0 bases, J lost 4 bases, and 12 bases lay in between. The length of the CDR3 is 15 residues. Germline V gives CDR1 LGHNA, CDR2 YSLEER. The table lists this clone with a count of one. Its specificity is unknown.

The TCR sequence derives from a man aged 25 to 45 in good health. The chain recombines TRBV4-3 with TRBJ1-2, with D unresolved. The sample comprised naive CD8+ T cells sorted from blood. CDR3 sequence (DNA): TGCGCCAGCAGCCAAGATCGCGACGGAATCTATGGCTACACCTTC. This encodes CASSQDRDGIYGYTF.